The 21 T cell receptor delta chains listed next were all sequenced from one sample in a study of gamma-delta T cells after stem cell transplantation. TCRdb reran clone calling via CATT on the RT-PCR reads. This table holds over 2,500 delta-chain clones, about 3% found once. Material: gamma-delta T cells. These receptors came from a human donor. It is not recorded whose cells these are; they may come from a transplant donor.

By share of the sample, this clone is medium-sized. The chain combines TRDV1 with TRDJ1; 8 bases map to TRDD3. The V and J ends lost 3 bases and 2 bases, in that order; junction bases with no gene match: 17. CDR3 length: 19 amino acids. Germline CDR1 reads TSWWSYY; CDR2 reads QGS. DNA of the CDR3: TGTGCTCTTGGGGACCAGGTTTCCGCCAATTGGGGGATGACCGATAAACTCATCTTT. This gives the protein CALGDQVSANWGMTDKLIF.

Worth noting for this clone: This likely stems from a read error, as it lies one base from a far larger clone. CDR3 loop: CACDILAPTPQVGDTPLTDKLIF. In DNA, the CDR3 is TGTGCCTGTGACATTTTAGCTCCTACACCCCAGGTGGGGGATACTCCACTCACCGATAAACTCATCTTT. V and J are TRDV2 and TRDJ1; 10 bases align to TRDD3. The germline CDR1 and CDR2 sequences are GEAIGNYY and EKD. V lost 2 bases and J lost 1; bases outside the gene matches: 27. CDR3 length: 23 residues.

This clone was counted a few times. The translation of this DNA and the TCRdb protein of a much larger clone differ at residue 9, probably owing to a read error; the protein shown here is translated from the DNA. CDR3: CACSGIINIDKLIF. The CDR3 bases are TGTGCCTGTTCGGGGATCATAAACATCGATAAACTCATCTTT. J is TRDJ1 and V is TRDV2; TRDD3 might be the D (6 bases). Trimming removed 6 bases at V and 4 bases at J, with 17 bases between. This CDR3 region has 14 residues. Germline loops: CDR1 GEAIGNYY, CDR2 EKD.

This clone occurred a few times. A far larger clone is one nucleotide away, so this likely arose from a read error. This same CDR3 is encoded by further DNA sequences in the sample. This chain connects TRDV2 to TRDJ1; TRDD3 aligns across 9 bases. The germline gives CDR1 GEAIGNYY, CDR2 EKD. The CDR3 covers 20 residues. The CDR3 sequence: CACDTASRVLGDRYTDKLIF. The DNA for the CDR3 is TGTGCCTGCGACACCGCGTCTCGAGTACTGGGGGACCGGTACACCGATAAACTCATCTTT.

A note on this clone: It is likely a read error: a sequence one base away is far more abundant. Other DNA sequences from this sample encode an identical CDR3 as well. The chain has TRDV2 and TRDJ1, with TRDD3 identical over 8 bases. V lost 7 bases, J lost 0 bases, and 18 bases stayed unmatched. Per the germline V gene, CDR1 is GEAIGNYY and CDR2 is EKD. The CDR3 sequence is 18 residues long. CDR3: CACDSLLGGNKYTDKLIF. As DNA, the CDR3 is TGTGCCTGCGACTCCTTACTGGGGGGAAATAAGTACACCGATAAACTCATCTTT.

Comments on this clone: A far larger clone lies a single base away; this is likely a read error. The chain carries TRDV2 and TRDJ1; D is perhaps TRDD3 (6 bases). Germline CDR1 is GEAIGNYY and CDR2 is EKD. The CDR3 has 17 residues. In nucleotides, the CDR3 is TGTGCCTGTGACACCCTGGGGCTGGGTTCTAACACCGATAAACCCATCTTT. Protein: CACDTLGLGSNTDKPIF.

About this clone itself: Possible read error: a much larger clone is one base away. The chain combines TRDV2 with TRDJ1; 7 bases match TRDD3. Germline loops: CDR1 GEAIGNYY, CDR2 EKD. Unmatched junction bases numbered 12, after V lost 5 bases and J lost 4 bases. The CDR3 spans 15 residues. CDR3 sequence (DNA): TGTGCCTGTGTTGACCTGGGGGCCAACATCGATAAACTCATCTTT. It encodes CACVDLGANIDKLIF.

This clone counts as medium-sized. The gene calls are TRDV2 and TRDJ1, with TRDD3 matching over 8 bases. The CDR3 consists of 16 residues. The germline V gene encodes CDR1 GEAIGNYY and CDR2 EKD. Trimming cost V 0 bases and J 0 bases; bases outside gene matches: 5. CDR3 amino acids: CACDTVGDHYTDKLIF. The CDR3, as DNA: TGTGCCTGTGACACCGTGGGGGATCATTACACCGATAAACTCATCTTT.

This clone is labeled as medium-sized (0.01 to 0.1%). The genes are TRDV2 and TRDJ1; TRDD3 agrees at 8 bases. There are 19 residues in the CDR3. Germline CDR1 is GEAIGNYY and CDR2 is EKD. Trimming cost V 0 bases and J 0 bases; bases outside gene matches: 14. In nucleotides, the CDR3 is TGTGCCTGTGACACCATGTCGGTGGGGGATCTCCACAACACCGATAAACTCATCTTT. Protein product: CACDTMSVGDLHNTDKLIF.

In this sample, this clone is medium-sized. A much larger clone differs by one base, so this may be a read error. The J gene is TRDJ1, the V gene TRDV2; TRDD3 matches 7 bases. This CDR3 contains 14 residues. The germline V gene has CDR1 GEAIGNYY and CDR2 EKD. V was pared by 3 bases and J by 1 base, with 4 bases of the junction left unmatched. Here the CDR3 reads CACDVLGATDKLIF. Written as DNA, the CDR3 is TGTGCCTGTGACGTGCTGGGGGCCACCGATAAACTCATCTTT.

Remarks on this clone: This is likely an artifact of a read error, given a far larger clone one base away. This sample includes further DNA sequences coding for the same CDR3. The chain joins TRDV2 to TRDJ3; the match to TRDD3 covers 12 bases. Germline V gene lookup returns CDR1 GEAIGNYY and CDR2 EKD. Germline trimming cut 3 bases from V and 1 base from J; bases unmatched to any gene: 12. The CDR3 is made up of 21 amino acids. The CDR3 loop is CACDAVLGDTPGSWDTRQMFF. In DNA form, the CDR3 reads TGTGCCTGTGACGCCGTACTGGGGGATACCCCCGGGTCCTGGGACACCCGACAGATGTTTTTC.

Comments on this clone: A far larger clone differs by one base, so this is likely a read error. This sample includes further DNA sequences coding for the same CDR3. The chain links TRDV2 to TRDJ3, with 12 nucleotides matching TRDD3. Germline assignment: CDR1 GEAIGNYY and CDR2 EKD. The CDR3 contains 21 residues. V was clipped by 7 bases and J by 1 base; unmatched bases: 16. The CDR3: CACEAVLGDTPGSWDTRQMFF. In DNA, the CDR3 is TGTGCCTGCGAGGCCGTACTGGGGGATACCCCCGGGTCCTGGGACACCCGACAGATGTTTTTC.

A note on this clone: This DNA's translation and the protein TCRdb lists, from a much larger clone, do not match at residue 15, likely due to a read error; the protein shown is translated from the DNA. The chain couples TRDV2 to TRDJ1; TRDD3 agrees at 11 bases. This CDR3 is 19 amino acids long. Germline V gene sequence: CDR1 GEAIGNYY, CDR2 EKD. CDR3 sequence: CACDRLMGDTRGYTYKLIF. The CDR3 nucleotides read TGTGCCTGTGACAGGTTGATGGGGGATACGCGCGGCTACACCTATAAACTCATCTTT.

This clone has a handful of counts. The chain carries TRDV2 and TRDJ1; maybe TRDD3 (6 bases). CDR1 is GEAIGNYY, CDR2 EKD, per germline. The CDR3 spans 16 residues. The V end was cut by 3 bases, the J end by 4 bases, with 20 bases between. The CDR3 spells CACDPVVGAGNDKLIF. As DNA, the CDR3 is TGTGCCTGTGACCCCGTGGTGGGGGCCGGGAACGATAAACTCATCTTT.

This clone was picked up a small number of times. TCRdb has a much larger clone's protein, which differs at residue 8 from the translation of this DNA, likely because of a read error; what is shown is the protein translated from the DNA. The chain links TRDV2 to TRDJ1; D possibly corresponds to TRDD3 (5 bases). V was cut by 6 bases and J by 1 base, with 20 bases left in between. CDR3 length equals 16 residues. Looked up from germline, CDR1 is GEAIGNYY and CDR2 is EKD. The chain's CDR3 is CACSKVGNESTDKLIF. DNA of the CDR3: TGTGCCTGTTCGAAGGTGGGGAATGAATCCACCGATAAACTCATCTTT.

This clone has only a few counts. The protein recorded in TCRdb matches a much larger clone and deviates from this DNA's translation at residue 3, suggesting a read error; the protein here is obtained by translating the DNA. The CDR3 DNA sequence: TGTGCCTGGGACACGCTAGGGGTACTGGGGGATTGGTACACCGATAAACTCATCTTT. Translation: CAWDTLGVLGDWYTDKLIF. The V call is TRDV2, the J call TRDJ1, with 10 bases lining up with TRDD3. The V gene's germline CDR1 is GEAIGNYY and CDR2 EKD. CDR3 size: 19 residues.

This clone occurred a few times. A much larger clone is a single base away; this may be a read error. Other DNA sequences in the sample encode the same CDR3. The V and J genes are TRDV2 and TRDJ1; 11 bases map to TRDD3. The CDR3 is 19 residues long. Germline CDR1 and CDR2: GEAIGNYY and EKD. The DNA for the CDR3 is TGTGCCTGCGACACCCTCGCGATGCTGGGGGATACCGGGGCCGATAAACTCATCTTT. Translating gives CACDTLAMLGDTGADKLIF.

Regarding this clone: A read error likely explains this, since a far larger clone differs by one base. The chain recombines TRDV2 with TRDJ1; 7 bases are shared with TRDD3. Germline CDR1 reads GEAIGNYY; CDR2 reads EKD. CDR3 length: 26 residues. The CDR3 region is CACGTSFSLLGETPWGLSTNTDKLIF. The CDR3 DNA reads TGTGCCTGTGGCACCTCGTTCTCTCTTTTGGGGGAAACTCCTTGGGGGCTTTCCACGAACACCGATAAACTCATCTTT.

Comments on this clone: One base separates it from a far larger clone, so it is likely a read error. The rearrangement joins TRDV2 to TRDJ1; TRDD3 matches at 10 bases. V dropped 0 bases and J dropped 0; count of bases not matched to a gene: 21. Germline-derived CDR1 and CDR2 are GEAIGNYY and EKD. This CDR3 is built from 22 residues. Written as DNA, the CDR3 is TGTGCCTGTGACACCGCCATACTGGGGGATGCACCCACCTCATTTTACACCGATAAACTCATCTTT. Its protein is CACDTAILGDAPTSFYTDKLIF.

A few counts support this clone. This may come from a read error, since a much larger clone is one base off. The gene calls are TRDV2 and TRDJ3; 8 positions agree with TRDD3. CDR1 and CDR2 from the germline V gene are GEAIGNYY and EKD. The CDR3 sequence is 19 residues long. Trimming cost V 1 base and J 0 bases; bases outside gene matches: 7. CDR3 nucleotide sequence: TGTGCCTGTGACACTGGGGGATCCGCCAGCTCCTGGGACACCCGACAGATGTTTTTC. Protein product: CACDTGGSASSWDTRQMFF.

In this sample, this clone turned up a few times. It may be a read error: a sequence one base away is much more abundant. The chain has TRDV2 and TRDJ1; 12 bases align to TRDD3. Germline CDR1 GEAIGNYY, CDR2 EKD. CDR3 length: 22 residues. The CDR3 here is CACDTVRPGSSSLGDTTDKPIF. The CDR3 region has the DNA TGTGCCTGTGACACCGTACGGCCGGGCTCCTCCTCACTGGGGGATACTACCGATAAACCCATCTTT.